This TCR beta chain was recovered during a study of blood T cell repertoires in COVID-19. Study-wide background: T cells, B-cell-depleted T cells, or PBMCs provided the cDNA or gDNA that served as material.

This CDR3 contains 14 residues. V lost 0 bases to trimming and J lost 6 bases, with 10 bases between them. From germline, CDR1 is SGHTS and CDR2 YDEGEE. Per the study methods: Reference gene primer amplification yielded estimated nucleated cell counts. TCRdb keeps only in-frame clones here, not all; method: immunoSEQ multiplex PCR. The DNA gave D and trimming, while V, J and clone size come from that table. The sample consists of about 230,000 clones, around four fifths of them appearing once. Material: peripheral blood. The TCR was taken from a middle-aged man with active or convalescent COVID-19. This chain uses TRBV5-8 with TRBJ2-1; weak D call: TRBD1 (6 bases). DNA for the CDR3: TGTGCCAGCAGCTTGGACAGGGTGGGCAATGAGCAGTTCTTC. Protein product: CASSLDRVGNEQFF.